This TCR beta chain was sequenced in a study of T cells in Graves' hyperthyroidism and ophthalmopathy. Amplification of TCR beta CDR3 regions used RNA as the template. The study used the HTBI primer set for a first-round RT-PCR of the TCR CDR3. TCRdb independently ran MiXCR on the multiplex PCR reads; one entry per CDR3 protein. The table includes 700,000 or so distinct CDR3 sequences, about 16% detected once. The sequenced material came from blood. The source of this sequence is a man in his late teens or twenties with Graves' hyperthyroidism.

CDR3 loop: CSARDYTSGRAGEQFF. DNA of the CDR3: TGCAGTGCTAGAGATTACACTAGCGGGAGGGCGGGTGAGCAGTTCTTC. The chain has TRBV20-1 and TRBJ2-1; the match to TRBD2 covers 13 bases. Germline CDR1 is DFQATT and CDR2 is SNEGSKA (reference sequence). V trimming: 0 bases; J trimming: 9 bases; junction bases outside the gene matches: 8. This CDR3 comprises 16 residues.